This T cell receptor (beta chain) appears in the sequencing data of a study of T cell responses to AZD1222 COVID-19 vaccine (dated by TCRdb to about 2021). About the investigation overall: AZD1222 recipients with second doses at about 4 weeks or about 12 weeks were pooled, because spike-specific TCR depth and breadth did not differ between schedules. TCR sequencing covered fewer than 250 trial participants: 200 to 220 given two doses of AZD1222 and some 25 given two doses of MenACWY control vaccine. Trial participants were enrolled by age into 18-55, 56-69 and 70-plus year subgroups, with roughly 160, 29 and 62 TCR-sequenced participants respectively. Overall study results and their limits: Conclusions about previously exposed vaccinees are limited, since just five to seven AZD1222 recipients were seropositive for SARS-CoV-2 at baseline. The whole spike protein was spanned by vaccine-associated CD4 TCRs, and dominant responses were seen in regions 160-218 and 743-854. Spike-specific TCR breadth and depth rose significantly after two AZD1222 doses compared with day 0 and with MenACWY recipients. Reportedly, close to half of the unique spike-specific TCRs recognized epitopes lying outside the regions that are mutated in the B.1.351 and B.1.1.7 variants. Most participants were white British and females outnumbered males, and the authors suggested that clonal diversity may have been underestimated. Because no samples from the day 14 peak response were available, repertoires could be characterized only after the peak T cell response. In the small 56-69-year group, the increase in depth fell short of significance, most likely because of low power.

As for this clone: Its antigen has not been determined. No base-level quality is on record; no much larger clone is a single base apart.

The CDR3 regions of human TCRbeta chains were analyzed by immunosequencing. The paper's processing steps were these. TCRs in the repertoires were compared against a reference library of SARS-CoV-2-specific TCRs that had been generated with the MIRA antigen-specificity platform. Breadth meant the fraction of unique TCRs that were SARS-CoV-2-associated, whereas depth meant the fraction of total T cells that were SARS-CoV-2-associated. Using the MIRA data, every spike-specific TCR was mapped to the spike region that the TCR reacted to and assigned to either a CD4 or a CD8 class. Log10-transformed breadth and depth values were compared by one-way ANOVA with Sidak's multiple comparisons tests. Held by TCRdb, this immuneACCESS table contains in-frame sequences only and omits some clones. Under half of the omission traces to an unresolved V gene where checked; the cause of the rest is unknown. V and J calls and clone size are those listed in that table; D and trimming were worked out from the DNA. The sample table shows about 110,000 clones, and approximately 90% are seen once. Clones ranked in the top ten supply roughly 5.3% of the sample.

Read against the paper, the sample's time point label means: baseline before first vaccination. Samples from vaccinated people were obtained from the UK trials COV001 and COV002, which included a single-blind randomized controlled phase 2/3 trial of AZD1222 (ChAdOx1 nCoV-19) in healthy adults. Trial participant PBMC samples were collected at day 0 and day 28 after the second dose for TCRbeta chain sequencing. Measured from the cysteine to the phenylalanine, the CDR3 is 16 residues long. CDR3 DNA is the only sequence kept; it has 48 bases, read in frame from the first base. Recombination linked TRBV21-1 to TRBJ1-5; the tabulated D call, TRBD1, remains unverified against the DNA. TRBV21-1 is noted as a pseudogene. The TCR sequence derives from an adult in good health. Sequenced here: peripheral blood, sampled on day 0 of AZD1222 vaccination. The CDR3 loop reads CASSKACRVGNQPQHF. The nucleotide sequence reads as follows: TGTGCCAGCAGCAAAGCTTGCAGGGTCGGGAATCAGCCCCAGCATTTT.